In this sample, the clone carrying this TCR beta chain turned up a few times. Its antigen is undetermined. These data originate in a study of vaccination and CD4 T cells after COVID-19. The wider study: The study drew post-COVID samples a median roughly 99 days after diagnosis (range 35 to 161). Each control was exposed to a CEFX pool, an HIV-1 Nef pool, or no peptide at all.

V lost 7 bases, J lost 5 bases, and 14 bases lay in between. CDR1 is MNHNS and CDR2 is SASEGT in the germline V gene. This CDR3 contains 13 residues. Treatment reported: roughly ten-day PBMC culture with coronavirus spike peptide pools or control peptides (ViraFEST assay). Those CD4+ T cells from the unexposed donor predate the COVID-19 pandemic (2011-2018). Sequencing of cultured CD4+ T cell DNA used the Oncomine TCR Beta short-read assay. The authors extracted genomic DNA from cultured CD4+ T cells. MiXCR, run by TCRdb on the PCR reads, gives a single entry per CDR3 protein. Here the sample spans thousands of distinct CDR3 sequences, roughly 27% being singletons.

The sequencing input was CD4+ T cells from blood, cultured in vitro. The chain has TRBV6-1 and TRBJ1-1; TRBD1 might be the D (5 bases). This sequence originates from a human donor in good health. CDR3 loop: CASTRGGWTEAFF. CDR3 coding DNA: TGTGCCAGCACCCGGGGGGGGTGGACTGAAGCTTTCTTT.